Listed here are 31 T cell receptor beta chains from one sample, sequenced in a study of CD8+ T cells in alopecia areata. cDNA reverse transcribed from extracted RNA served as the sequencing template. Assay used: immunoSEQ multiplex PCR; TCRdb lists only in-frame clones, some missing. The sample shows around 200,000 clones, more than 60% of them seen only once. Sequenced material: CD4+ T cells sorted from blood, taken at week 0. These receptors were obtained from a human donor with alopecia areata.

The CDR3 DNA reads TGTGCCAGCAGTGGCGGGGGGCTTAGCACAGATACGCAGTATTTT. It translates to CASSGGGLSTDTQYF. The chain combines TRBV27 with TRBJ2-3; 8 positions agree with TRBD2. CDR3 length: 15 amino acids. Trimming cost V 5 bases and J 0 bases; bases outside gene matches: 4. Germline CDR1 reads MNHEY; CDR2 reads SMNVEV (reference sequence).

This clone is a singleton in its sample. The chain has TRBV23-1 and TRBJ2-7, with D unresolved. TRBV23-1 is classed as an ORF, of uncertain function. The CDR3 length is 15 residues. The V end was cut by 0 bases, the J end by 7 bases, with 16 bases between. In DNA, the CDR3 is TGCGCCAGCAGTCAATCGGTACGTCCCCCGTCGGAGCAGTACTTC. Protein product: CASSQSVRPPSEQYF.

The V call is TRBV29-1, the J call TRBJ1-1; D is unresolved. The V and J ends lost 3 bases and 3 bases respectively, with 5 bases between them. The CDR3 totals 11 residues. CDR1 SQVTM and CDR2 ANQGSEA come from the germline V gene. The CDR3 is CSVERHTEAFF. In DNA form, the CDR3 reads TGCAGCGTTGAGAGGCACACTGAAGCTTTCTTT.

This rearrangement joins TRBV2 to TRBJ2-7, with D possibly called TRBD1 or TRBD2 (5 bases each). Trimming stripped 7 bases from V and 2 bases from J, with 12 bases between. The CDR3 loop spans 13 amino acids. Germline CDR1 and CDR2: SNHLY and FYNNEI. The CDR3: CASTRGPTYEQYF. CDR3 in DNA: TGTGCCAGCACTAGGGGACCTACCTACGAGCAGTACTTC.

The chain joins TRBV7-2 to TRBJ1-2; 10 bases are a match to TRBD1. The CDR3 runs to 14 residues. The junction had 8 bases not matched to a gene; V was cut back by 5 bases and J by 8 bases. Germline V lookup: CDR1 SGHTA, CDR2 FQGNSA. CDR3 in DNA: TGTGCCAGCAGCCCGTGGGACAGGGGCGGCGGCTACACCTTC. Protein sequence: CASSPWDRGGGYTF.

The rearrangement uses TRBV29-1 and TRBJ2-1, with D perhaps matching TRBD2 (5 bases). The V end was cut by 3 bases, the J end by 8 bases, with 11 bases between. Germline V gene data show CDR1 as SQVTM and CDR2 as ANQGSEA. The CDR3 runs to 12 residues. In DNA form, the CDR3 reads TGCAGCGTTGAGGGGTTTAGCGATGAGCAGTTCTTC. This codes for CSVEGFSDEQFF.

In nucleotides, the CDR3 is TGCAGCGTTGAGTTACTGGCGGGGTTCAATGAGCAGTTCTTC. The encoded protein is CSVELLAGFNEQFF. The genes are TRBV29-1 and TRBJ2-1, with D tentatively TRBD2 (6 bases). This CDR3 region has 14 residues. CDR1 and CDR2 (germline): SQVTM, ANQGSEA. Deletions cut 3 bases from V and 6 bases from J, with 15 bases between.

This clone showed up just a few times. This chain joins TRBV29-1 and TRBJ1-5; no definite D call. This CDR3 has 12 residues. The V gene lost 4 bases and the J gene lost 3 bases, with 7 bases spanning the gap. Germline V gene data show CDR1 as SQVTM and CDR2 as ANQGSEA. In nucleotides, the CDR3 is TGCAGCGTTGTCCAGGACAATCAGCCCCAGCATTTT. Its protein is CSVVQDNQPQHF. Variable domain in full (rest from reference TRBV29-1 and TRBJ1-5): SAVISQKPSRDICQRGTSLTIQCQVDSQVTMMFWYRQQPGQSLTLIATANQGSEATYESGFVIDKFPISRPNLTFSTLTVSNMSPEDSSIYLCSVVQDNQPQHFGDGTRLSIL.

V is TRBV25-1 and J is TRBJ2-7; possibly TRBD1 for D (5 bases). V lost 2 bases to trimming and J lost 2 bases, with 10 bases between them. The CDR3 totals 14 residues. Germline V gene data show CDR1 as MGHDK and CDR2 as SYGVNS. CDR3: CASSEDSFPYEQYF. The CDR3 DNA reads TGTGCCAGCAGTGAAGACAGCTTTCCCTACGAGCAGTACTTC.

This chain's CDR3 is CASSQRTGGDTGELFF. For the CDR3, the DNA is TGCGCCAGCAGCCAGAGGACAGGGGGCGATACCGGGGAGCTGTTTTTT. The chain employs TRBV4-3 and TRBJ2-2, with 11 bases matching TRBD1. The CDR3 loop spans 16 amino acids. With V trimmed by 3 bases and J by 5 bases, 5 bases remained unmatched. The V gene's germline CDR1 is LGHNA and CDR2 YSLEER.

The V gene is TRBV30, the J gene TRBJ1-5; D unresolved. The V gene's germline CDR1 is GTSNPN and CDR2 SVGIG (reference sequence). This CDR3 region has 14 residues. With 7 bases removed from V and 2 bases from J, the gap between germline ends came to 15 bases. The CDR3 DNA reads TGTGCCTTTAACAAAAGGATGGGCAATCAGCCCCAGCATTTT. The encoded protein is CAFNKRMGNQPQHF.

The V gene is TRBV5-6, the J gene TRBJ2-3, with D possibly matching TRBD2 (7 bases). There are 16 residues in the CDR3. V gave up 0 bases and J gave up 2 bases, with 13 bases separating them. Germline lookup yields CDR1 SGHDT and CDR2 YYEEEE. This CDR3 is CASSLAAGAVTDTQYF. The CDR3 DNA sequence: TGTGCCAGCAGCTTGGCCGCGGGGGCGGTCACAGATACGCAGTATTTT.

The genes are TRBV30 and TRBJ2-7, with TRBD1 matching 9 bases. The ends lost 4 bases at V and 1 base at J; junction bases unmatched: 5. There are 14 residues in the CDR3. CDR1 and CDR2 (germline): GTSNPN, SVGIG (reference sequence). The CDR3 bases are TGTGCCTGGAAAGGGACAGGGATGTCCTACGAGCAGTACTTC. This encodes CAWKGTGMSYEQYF.

J is TRBJ1-2 and V is TRBV30; maybe TRBD1 (5 bases). Trimming removed 4 bases from V and 7 bases from J, with 10 bases in between. This CDR3 is built from 11 residues. Germline V CDR1 and CDR2: GTSNPN, SVGIG (reference sequence). For the CDR3, the DNA is TGTGCCTGGAACCCGGGACGTGGCTACACCTTC. Translated: CAWNPGRGYTF.

This clone was counted only a few times. This chain links TRBV30 with TRBJ1-6, with TRBD1 matching 8 bases. J gave up 3 bases and V 2 bases, and 3 bases lay outside the gene matches. In germline, CDR1 is GTSNPN, CDR2 SVGIG (reference sequence). The CDR3 runs to 15 residues. The CDR3 nucleotides are TGTGCCTGGAGTAAGACAGGGGTCTATAATTCACCCCTCCACTTT. Translated: CAWSKTGVYNSPLHF.

The chain is built from TRBV2 and TRBJ1-3; unclear D gene. The germline V and J ends were trimmed by 8 bases and 2 bases, with 10 bases remaining between them. Per germline, CDR1 SNHLY and CDR2 FYNNEI. The CDR3 totals 13 residues. In DNA, the CDR3 is TGTGCCAGCCAAGGGCTGGCTGGAAACACCATATATTTT. This encodes CASQGLAGNTIYF.

This chain joins TRBV11-1 and TRBJ2-7, with a possible D match to TRBD1 (6 bases). V gave up 5 bases and J gave up 2 bases, with 13 bases separating them. Germline CDR1 is SGHAT and CDR2 is FQDESV (reference sequence). This CDR3 contains 14 residues. DNA for the CDR3: TGTGCCAGCAGCCTGACCCGGGACACCTACGAGCAGTACTTC. It codes for CASSLTRDTYEQYF.

In this sample, this clone turned up once. The chain joins TRBV15 to TRBJ2-7; D is unclear. V shed 3 bases and J shed 2 bases, with 14 bases lying between them. Germline CDR1 reads LNHNV; CDR2 reads YYDKDF (reference sequence). The length of the CDR3 is 15 residues. The CDR3 loop reads CATSRAVTGTYEQYF. For the CDR3, the DNA is TGTGCCACCAGCAGGGCAGTGACGGGCACCTACGAGCAGTACTTC.

The V call is TRBV30, the J call TRBJ1-6; TRBD1 might be the D (5 bases). V lost 4 bases, J lost 8 bases, and 9 bases lay in between. Looked up from germline, CDR1 is GTSNPN and CDR2 is SVGIG (reference sequence). The CDR3 runs to 12 residues. The DNA of the CDR3 is TGTGCCTGGACAACAGGAGATTCACCCCTCCACTTT. Residues: CAWTTGDSPLHF.

This clone was counted between two and nine times. V and J are TRBV9 and TRBJ1-2, with no clear D. Germline lookup yields CDR1 SGDLS and CDR2 YYNGEE. With 4 bases removed from V and 8 bases from J, the gap between germline ends came to 12 bases. The length of the CDR3 is 12 residues. The DNA of the CDR3 is TGTGCCAGCAGCCCCCCAATTGGCGGCTACACCTTC. Amino acid sequence: CASSPPIGGYTF.

This clone was found many times. The rearrangement uses TRBV29-1 and TRBJ2-7; D is uncertain. Deletions cut 2 bases from V and 4 bases from J, with 6 bases between. The length of the CDR3 is 11 residues. The germline CDR1 and CDR2 sequences are SQVTM and ANQGSEA. The CDR3 loop reads CSVELRYEQYF. CDR3 nucleotides: TGCAGCGTTGAATTGCGTTACGAGCAGTACTTC.

This clone was detected only once. This sequence joins TRBV29-1 and TRBJ2-7, with TRBD1 matching over 8 bases. The trim removed 1 base at V and 5 bases at J, leaving 10 bases unmatched. This CDR3 has 15 amino acids. Germline CDR1 and CDR2: SQVTM and ANQGSEA. The CDR3 sequence is CSVEGTGSRVHEQYF. In DNA, the CDR3 is TGCAGCGTTGAAGGGACAGGGTCACGGGTCCACGAGCAGTACTTC.

DNA for the CDR3: TGTGCCAGCAGTTTATCCGTCGACCAGAGCCTAGCACAAGGCTACACCTTC. Protein sequence: CASSLSVDQSLAQGYTF. V and J are TRBV27 and TRBJ1-2; D is undetermined. Germline V gene data show CDR1 as MNHEY and CDR2 as SMNVEV (reference sequence). This CDR3 region has 17 residues. V gave up 0 bases and J gave up 8 bases, with 22 bases separating them.

This clone was counted once. J is TRBJ2-1 and V is TRBV7-8, with 11 bases identical to TRBD2. The trim removed 3 bases at V and 9 bases at J, leaving 7 bases unmatched. Germline V gives CDR1 SGHVS, CDR2 FQNEAQ. The CDR3 has 15 residues. In DNA form, the CDR3 reads TGTGCCAGCAGCTTGGGGCTAGCGGGGGGAAGTGAGCAGTTCTTC. Its translation is CASSLGLAGGSEQFF.

V usage is TRBV2 and J usage is TRBJ2-1; 8 bases agree with TRBD1. There are 15 residues in the CDR3. Germline-derived CDR1 and CDR2 are SNHLY and FYNNEI. V gave up 0 bases and J gave up 7 bases; unmatched junction bases: 5. The CDR3 bases are TGTGCCAGCAGTGAAGCCAGGGGGCTTGATAATGAGCAGTTCTTC. It specifies CASSEARGLDNEQFF.

The chain employs TRBV9 and TRBJ1-6, with 7 nucleotides matching TRBD1. V was pared by 1 base and J by 10 bases, with 8 bases of the junction left unmatched. CDR1 is SGDLS and CDR2 is YYNGEE in the germline V gene. This CDR3 contains 15 residues. CDR3 in amino acids: CASSVSGTVSSPLHF. For the CDR3, the DNA is TGTGCCAGCAGCGTATCAGGGACAGTTAGCTCACCCCTCCACTTT.

V is TRBV7-9 and J is TRBJ2-4, with D perhaps assigned TRBD1 or TRBD2 (6 bases each). The germline CDR1 and CDR2 sequences are SEHNR and FQNEAQ (reference sequence). Trimming pared 1 base from V and 0 bases from J, leaving 10 bases between. This CDR3 is 16 amino acids long. The CDR3 DNA is TGTGCCAGCAGCTTAGGAAGGGGGGAAGCCAAAAACATTCAGTACTTC. Translating it yields CASSLGRGEAKNIQYF.

The rearrangement uses TRBV10-3 and TRBJ2-5; the D gene is possibly TRBD2 (7 bases). Between the trimmed V and J ends, which lost 4 bases and 1 base, there was a span of 13 bases. The germline V gene encodes CDR1 ENHRY and CDR2 SYGVKD. The CDR3 has 15 residues. The CDR3 sequence: CAISGTRGVQETQYF. The DNA of the CDR3 is TGTGCCATCAGTGGGACTAGGGGGGTCCAAGAGACCCAGTACTTC.

CDR3 amino acids: CATSRVSNQPQHF. CDR3 in DNA: TGTGCCACCAGCAGAGTAAGCAATCAGCCCCAGCATTTT. The rearrangement uses TRBV15 and TRBJ1-5; D is ambiguous. The V end was cut by 1 base, the J end by 1 base, with 2 bases between. CDR3 length: 13 residues. In germline, CDR1 is LNHNV, CDR2 YYDKDF (reference sequence).

This chain connects TRBV30 to TRBJ1-6, with a possible D match to TRBD1 (6 bases). With 2 bases removed from V and 5 bases from J, the gap between germline ends came to 13 bases. The CDR3 length is 15 residues. CDR1 is GTSNPN and CDR2 is SVGIG in the germline V gene (reference sequence). The CDR3 protein is CAWSYRAGDNSPLHF. Written as DNA, the CDR3 is TGTGCCTGGAGTTATAGGGCAGGGGATAATTCACCCCTCCACTTT.

The V gene is TRBV30, the J gene TRBJ1-1; D not resolved. From germline, CDR1 is GTSNPN and CDR2 SVGIG (reference sequence). This CDR3 is built from 16 residues. Trimming shortened V by 2 bases and J by 1 base, and 17 bases separated the two germline ends. CDR3 protein: CAWSPHLGVGNTEAFF. The CDR3 DNA is TGTGCCTGGAGTCCGCACCTCGGGGTTGGGAACACTGAAGCTTTCTTT.